Shown below are 25 T cell receptor beta chains from a single sample sequenced in a study of blood T cell repertoires in COVID-19. Measured with immunoSEQ multiplex PCR; TCRdb has only the in-frame clones, and not every one. Of roughly 63,000 clones listed, around 80% are singletons. The material sequenced was peripheral blood. The receptor source for this set is a human donor in a cohort sampled during active COVID-19.

This clone showed up just a few times. The rearrangement joins TRBV4-3 to TRBJ1-1, with a possible D match to TRBD1 (5 bases). This CDR3 has 16 residues. Germline CDR1 LGHNA, CDR2 YSLEER. V lost 0 bases to trimming and J lost 1 base, with 12 bases between them. CDR3 nucleotides: TGCGCCAGCAGCCAAGATAGGGGCCACGGGAACACTGAAGCTTTCTTT. It encodes CASSQDRGHGNTEAFF.

The chain joins TRBV7-2 to TRBJ1-5; 8 bases fit TRBD1. CDR1 SGHTA and CDR2 FQGNSA come from the germline V gene. This CDR3 has 16 amino acids. V shed 5 bases, J shed 4 bases, and the junction held 10 bases outside the gene matches. The CDR3 protein is CASSPPGQVLNQPQHF. The DNA of the CDR3 is TGTGCCAGCAGCCCTCCGGGACAGGTGCTTAATCAGCCCCAGCATTTT.

The chain is built from TRBV6-4 and TRBJ2-7; 8 nucleotides align to TRBD1. The ends lost 2 bases at V and 8 bases at J; junction bases unmatched: 5. Germline CDR1 MRHNA, CDR2 SNTAGT. The CDR3 is 13 residues long. DNA of the CDR3: TGTGCCAGCAGTGACGGGCAGGGGGCGAAGCAGTACTTC. Its translation is CASSDGQGAKQYF.

The CDR3 nucleotides read TGTGCCAGCAGCCGGTCGGGTGGCACAGATACGCAGTATTTT. It codes for CASSRSGGTDTQYF. The V and J genes are TRBV3-1 (or the pseudogene TRBV3-2) and TRBJ2-3, with D hard to call. In germline, CDR1 is LGHDT, CDR2 YNNKEL (reference sequence). Deletions cut 4 bases from V and 1 base from J, with 9 bases between. The CDR3 has 14 amino acids.

The sample holds a few counts of this clone. The chain joins TRBV5-4 to TRBJ2-1; 8 bases are a match to TRBD1. J was trimmed by 1 base and V by 4 bases; bases with no gene match: 7. The CDR3 loop spans 16 amino acids. From germline, CDR1 is SGHNT and CDR2 YYREEE (reference sequence). The DNA of the CDR3 is TGTGCCAGCAGCCCGCGACAGGGGCCGTCCTACAATGAGCAGTTCTTC. It specifies CASSPRQGPSYNEQFF.

V and J are TRBV6-2 or TRBV6-3 and TRBJ2-7; 10 bases align to TRBD2. The germline V gene has CDR1 MNHEY and CDR2 SVGEGT. Trimming removed 6 bases from V and 0 bases from J; junction bases left unmatched: 5. The CDR3 sequence is 15 residues long. CDR3 residues: CASSSASGGSYEQYF. CDR3 in DNA: TGTGCCAGCAGCTCAGCTAGCGGGGGCTCCTACGAGCAGTACTTC.

CDR3 nucleotides: TGTGCCAGCAGCCGCGCCGGTCTAGCGGAGACCCAGTACTTC. This sequence encodes CASSRAGLAETQYF. The chain joins TRBV7-2 to TRBJ2-5, with a possible D match to TRBD2 (6 bases). In germline, CDR1 is SGHTA, CDR2 FQGNSA. Trimming took 5 bases from V and 5 from J, leaving 15 bases between them. This CDR3 region has 14 residues.

The J gene is TRBJ2-7, the V gene TRBV10-3; D perhaps matches TRBD1 (7 bases). Germline V lookup: CDR1 ENHRY, CDR2 SYGVKD. V was shortened by 6 bases and J by 3 bases, with 18 bases between the two germline ends. There are 15 residues in the CDR3. The CDR3 nucleotides are TGTGCCATCAGGCGAGGCCCAGGGGGGAACTACGAGCAGTACTTC. As protein: CAIRRGPGGNYEQYF.

The CDR3 nucleotides are TGTGCCAGCAGCCTGACAGGGGGCGAGCAGTACTTC. Residues: CASSLTGGEQYF. J is TRBJ2-7 and V is TRBV28, with 9 bases aligning to TRBD1. J gave up 6 bases and V 6 bases, and 3 bases lay outside the gene matches. Germline V gives CDR1 MDHEN, CDR2 SYDVKM. This CDR3 comprises 12 residues.

The genes are TRBV5-1 and TRBJ2-3; a possible D gene is TRBD2 (6 bases). The germline CDR1 and CDR2 sequences are SGHRS and YFSETQ. The CDR3 has 15 residues. Trimming stripped 1 base from V and 2 bases from J, with 11 bases between. CDR3 DNA: TGCGCCAGCAGCTTGTGGGCGGGAAACACAGATACGCAGTATTTT. Translation: CASSLWAGNTDTQYF.

The CDR3 DNA reads as TGTGCCAGCAGGTCTTCCGGGCAGGGTCGAACACCCTATGGCTACACCTTC. Protein sequence: CASRSSGQGRTPYGYTF. The V call is TRBV5-6, the J call TRBJ1-2, with a tentative D call TRBD1 (5 bases). V was cut by 5 bases and J by 4 bases, with 24 bases left in between. Germline V gene sequence: CDR1 SGHDT, CDR2 YYEEEE. The CDR3 spans 17 residues.

The V call is TRBV5-1, the J call TRBJ2-1; D perhaps matches TRBD2 (6 bases). The CDR3 sequence is 14 residues long. Germline V gene sequence: CDR1 SGHRS, CDR2 YFSETQ. Trimming pared 3 bases from V and 9 bases from J, leaving 16 bases between. CDR3 loop: CASSSEAGAGEQFF. DNA for the CDR3: TGCGCCAGCAGCTCGGAAGCGGGCGCGGGTGAGCAGTTCTTC.

V and J are TRBV6-4 and TRBJ1-1, with a weak D call TRBD1 (6 bases). Germline CDR1 and CDR2: MRHNA and SNTAGT. The CDR3 runs to 12 residues. Trimming pared 3 bases from V and 7 bases from J, leaving 9 bases between. The DNA for the CDR3 is TGTGCCAGCAGTGATCCCAGGGGTGAAGCTTTCTTT. This gives the protein CASSDPRGEAFF.

The rearrangement joins TRBV19 to TRBJ1-1; 8 bases line up with TRBD1. The CDR3 has 15 amino acids. Germline V gene data show CDR1 as LNHDA and CDR2 as SQIVND (reference sequence). V lost 0 bases to trimming and J lost 4 bases; unmatched junction nucleotides: 4. CDR3 sequence (DNA): TGTGCCAGTAGTATAGACCAGGGGGCGGGCACTGAAGCTTTCTTT. It specifies CASSIDQGAGTEAFF.

The chain employs TRBV28 and TRBJ2-7; 10 bases line up with TRBD1. Germline V gene data show CDR1 as MDHEN and CDR2 as SYDVKM. Germline trimming cut 2 bases from V and 6 bases from J; bases unmatched to any gene: 4. The CDR3 covers 14 residues. The CDR3 is CASSLPRTGGEQYF. CDR3 in DNA: TGTGCCAGCAGTTTACCAAGGACAGGGGGCGAGCAGTACTTC.

This chain uses TRBV3-1 (or the pseudogene TRBV3-2) with TRBJ1-2, with D hard to call. The V and J ends lost 3 bases and 6 bases respectively, with 14 bases between them. The CDR3 is 14 residues long. Germline V gene data show CDR1 as LGHDT and CDR2 as YNNKEL (reference sequence). CDR3 sequence (DNA): TGTGCCAGCAGCCAGAGAGGTACCGGGGATGGCTACACCTTC. Protein sequence: CASSQRGTGDGYTF.

This clone was detected once. The J gene is TRBJ2-3, the V gene TRBV11-3; a weak D match, TRBD1 (5 bases). Germline CDR1 reads SGHNT; CDR2 reads YENEEA. The CDR3 has 14 residues. V was shortened by 5 bases and J by 9 bases, with 18 bases between the two germline ends. Here the CDR3 DNA reads TGTGCCAGCAGCACTCGACTTGCACAGGACACGCAGTATTTT. This encodes CASSTRLAQDTQYF.

This chain joins TRBV5-1 and TRBJ1-1; maybe TRBD1 (6 bases). The CDR3 is 14 residues long. Germline assignment: CDR1 SGHRS and CDR2 YFSETQ. Trimming pared 4 bases from V and 4 bases from J, leaving 14 bases between. CDR3: CASSRDLQGTEAFF. Written as DNA, the CDR3 is TGCGCCAGCAGCCGGGACCTACAGGGCACTGAAGCTTTCTTT.

In its sample, this clone was seen a few times. This chain links TRBV4-3 with TRBJ2-2; possible D gene TRBD2, 5 bases. CDR1 is LGHNA, CDR2 YSLEER, per germline. The CDR3 has 16 residues. The V and J ends lost 0 bases and 5 bases respectively, with 13 bases between them. The CDR3 loop is CASSQDLARRTGELFF. As DNA, the CDR3 is TGCGCCAGCAGCCAAGATCTAGCCAGAAGGACCGGGGAGCTGTTTTTT.

This chain uses TRBV18 with TRBJ1-5, with D unresolved. The germline gives CDR1 KGHSH, CDR2 LQKENI. The CDR3 length is 12 residues. With 5 bases removed from V and 12 bases from J, the gap between germline ends came to 14 bases. The CDR3 sequence: CASSADRLYQHF. The CDR3 nucleotides are TGTGCCAGCTCAGCAGACCGACTATACCAGCATTTT.

The chain couples TRBV12-1 to TRBJ2-1; the table gives TRBD2 as D, unverified against the DNA. TRBV12-1 constitutes a pseudogene. CDR3 length: 18 amino acids. In DNA form, the CDR3 reads TGTGCCAGCAGCTTTTCACCGTGTCTAGCGGGAGGAAACAATGAGCAGTTCTTC. It specifies CASSFSPCLAGGNNEQFF.

The chain recombines TRBV9 with TRBJ2-1, with TRBD2 matching over 13 bases. The CDR3 spans 17 residues. V lost 0 bases, J lost 7 bases, and 7 bases stayed unmatched. Germline CDR1 SGDLS, CDR2 YYNGEE. CDR3 residues: CASSVELAGGPGNEQFF. CDR3 DNA sequence: TGTGCCAGCAGCGTAGAACTAGCGGGAGGGCCAGGGAATGAGCAGTTCTTC.

Here the CDR3 reads CASNYRGSTDTQYF. CDR3 DNA: TGTGCCAGTAATTATAGAGGAAGCACAGATACGCAGTATTTT. This sequence joins TRBV19 and TRBJ2-3; the D is unclear. Germline loops: CDR1 LNHDA, CDR2 SQIVND (reference sequence). V lost 7 bases to trimming and J lost 0 bases, with 11 bases between them. This CDR3 contains 14 residues.

This clone was seen only a few times. The chain recombines TRBV24-1 with TRBJ1-1, with D possibly matching TRBD1 (6 bases). The V end was cut by 7 bases, the J end by 2 bases, with 10 bases between. The CDR3 covers 13 residues. CDR1 is KGHDR, CDR2 SFDVKD, per germline. The DNA of the CDR3 is TGTGCCACCAGGGACAGTGTTAACACTGAAGCTTTCTTT. Residues: CATRDSVNTEAFF.

The V call is TRBV5-1, the J call TRBJ1-2; TRBD1 matches at 7 bases. CDR3 length equals 14 residues. Germline trimming cut 4 bases from V and 3 bases from J; bases unmatched to any gene: 6. Germline CDR1 reads SGHRS; CDR2 reads YFSETQ. This CDR3 is CASSPGTDDYGYTF. The CDR3 coding sequence is TGCGCCAGCAGCCCGGGGACAGATGACTATGGCTACACCTTC.